This T cell receptor beta chain was sequenced during a study of cytomegalovirus exposure and HLA in healthy donors. Study-wide points: Data from an earlier analysis indicated that most TCR beta V segments were productive either about 87% or about 30% of the time. The study flagged roughly 160 TCR beta chains as cytomegalovirus-associated.

Comments on this clone: The antigen remains unidentified. The junction does not match germline at one end; this may be a read error.

Germline V gene sequence: CDR1 SGHVS, CDR2 FQNEAQ. This CDR3 spans 14 amino acids. Use of 60 Vbeta and 13 Jbeta primers characterized the PCR. Data came from immunoSEQ multiplex PCR; TCRdb stores just in-frame clones and leaves some out. In the table there are under 200,000 clones, around 85% of which are singletons. The source is a middle-aged man in good health and CMV-seropositive. The V call is TRBV7-8, the J call TRBJ2-7; perhaps TRBD1 as D (5 bases). Sequenced sample: PBMCs. The CDR3 DNA is TGTGCCAGCAGCCATGCGGACACCCTCTACGAGCGGTACTTC. Residues: CASSHADTLYERYF.